Listed here are 4 T cell receptor beta chains from one sample, sequenced in a study of blood T cell repertoires in COVID-19. Sequenced by immunoSEQ multiplex PCR; TCRdb stores in-frame clones only, minus some. The data contain about 210,000 clones, 70% to 90% of them singletons. What was sequenced was peripheral blood. The source of these receptors is a man between 60 and 75 years old with COVID-19, enrolled during active disease.

J is TRBJ1-5 and V is TRBV12-3 or TRBV12-4, with D perhaps matching TRBD1 (5 bases). The length of the CDR3 is 13 residues. The V end was cut by 8 bases, the J end by 8 bases, with 16 bases between. This chain's CDR3 is CASEKRGSEPQHF. CDR3 in DNA: TGTGCCAGCGAAAAAAGGGGATCCGAGCCCCAGCATTTT.

The chain joins TRBV18 to TRBJ2-3; 7 nucleotides line up with TRBD2. With V trimmed by 3 bases and J by 5 bases, 5 bases remained unmatched. The CDR3 length is 14 residues. CDR1 and CDR2 from the germline V gene are KGHSH and LQKENI. CDR3 loop: CASSPPGGVDTQYF. The CDR3 DNA sequence: TGTGCCAGCTCACCGCCGGGGGGAGTAGATACGCAGTATTTT.

This clone was counted between two and nine times. The chain employs TRBV7-9 and TRBJ1-2; the D gene is possibly TRBD1 (5 bases). Deletions cut 4 bases from V and 6 bases from J, with 9 bases between. The germline V gene encodes CDR1 SEHNR and CDR2 FQNEAQ (reference sequence). The CDR3 loop spans 12 amino acids. CDR3 nucleotides: TGTGCCAGCAGCTGGACACCTAATGGCTACACCTTC. This encodes CASSWTPNGYTF.

The chain is built from TRBV11-2 and TRBJ1-1; TRBD1 is a possible D gene (5 bases). Trimming removed 0 bases at V and 10 bases at J, with 9 bases between. The CDR3 length is 12 residues. CDR1 and CDR2 from the germline V gene are SGHAT and FQNNGV. DNA of the CDR3: TGTGCCAGCAGCTTAGATATCGGGGGAGCTTTCTTT. It yields the protein CASSLDIGGAFF.